This T cell receptor beta chain stems from a study of CD8 T cells in ankylosing spondylitis. Study results and limitations: Reports say disease-linked clones showed up significantly more in matched ankylosing spondylitis synovial fluid.

This clonotype was detected a few times. Its matching antigen is unknown. The CDR3 consists of 11 residues. Deletions cut 5 bases from V and 9 bases from J, with 8 bases between. Germline values: CDR1 SGHAT, CDR2 FQNNGV. MiXCR was run by TCRdb on the 5' RACE reads, yielding one entry per CDR3 protein. Among around 100,000 distinct CDR3 sequences listed, less than 25% were seen once. What was sequenced was synovial fluid, either unsorted or a sorted T cell fraction (not recorded which). This receptor was taken from a male donor with ankylosing spondylitis. The chain joins TRBV11-2 to TRBJ2-1; possibly TRBD1 or TRBD2 for D (5 bases each). The CDR3 loop is CASSPGPEQFF. CDR3 nucleotide sequence: TGTGCCAGCAGCCCGGGACCTGAGCAGTTCTTC.